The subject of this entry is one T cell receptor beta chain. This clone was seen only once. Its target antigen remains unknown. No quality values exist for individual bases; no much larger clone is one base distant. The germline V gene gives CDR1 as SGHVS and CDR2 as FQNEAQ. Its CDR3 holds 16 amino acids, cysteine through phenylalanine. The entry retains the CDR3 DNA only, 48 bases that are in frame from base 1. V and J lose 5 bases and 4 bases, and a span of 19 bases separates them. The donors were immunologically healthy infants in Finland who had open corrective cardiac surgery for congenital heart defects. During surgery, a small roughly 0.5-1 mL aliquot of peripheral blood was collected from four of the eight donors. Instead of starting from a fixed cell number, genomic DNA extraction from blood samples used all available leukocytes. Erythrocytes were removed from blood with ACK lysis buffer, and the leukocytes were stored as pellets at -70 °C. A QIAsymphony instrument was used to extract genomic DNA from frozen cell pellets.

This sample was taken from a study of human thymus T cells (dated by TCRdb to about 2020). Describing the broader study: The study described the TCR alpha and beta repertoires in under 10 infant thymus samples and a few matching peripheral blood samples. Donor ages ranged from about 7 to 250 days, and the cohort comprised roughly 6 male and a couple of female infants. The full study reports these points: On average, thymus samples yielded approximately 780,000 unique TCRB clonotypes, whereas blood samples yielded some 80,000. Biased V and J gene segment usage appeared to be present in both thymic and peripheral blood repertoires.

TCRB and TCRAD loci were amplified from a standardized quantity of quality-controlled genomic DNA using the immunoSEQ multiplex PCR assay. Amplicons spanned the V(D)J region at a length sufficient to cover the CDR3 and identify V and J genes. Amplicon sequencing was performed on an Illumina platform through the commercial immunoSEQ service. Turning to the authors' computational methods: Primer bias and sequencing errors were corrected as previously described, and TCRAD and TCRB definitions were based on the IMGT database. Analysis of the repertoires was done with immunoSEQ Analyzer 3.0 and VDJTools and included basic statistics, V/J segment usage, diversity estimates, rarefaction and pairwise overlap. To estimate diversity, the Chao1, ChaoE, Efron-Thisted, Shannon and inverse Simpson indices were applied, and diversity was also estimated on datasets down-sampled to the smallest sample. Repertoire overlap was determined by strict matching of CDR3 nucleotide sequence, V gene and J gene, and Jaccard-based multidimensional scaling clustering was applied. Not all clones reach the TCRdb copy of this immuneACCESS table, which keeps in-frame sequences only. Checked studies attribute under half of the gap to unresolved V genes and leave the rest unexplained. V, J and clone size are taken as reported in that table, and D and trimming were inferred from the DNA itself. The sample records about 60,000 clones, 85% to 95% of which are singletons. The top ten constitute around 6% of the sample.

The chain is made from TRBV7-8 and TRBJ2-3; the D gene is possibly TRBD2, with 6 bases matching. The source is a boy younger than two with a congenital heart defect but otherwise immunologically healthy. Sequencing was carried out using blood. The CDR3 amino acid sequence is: CASSVRDLVLSDTQYF. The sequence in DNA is TGTGCCAGCAGCGTCCGGGACTTGGTATTATCAGATACGCAGTATTTT.